This entry is about one TCR beta chain. Its antigen remains unidentified. This record belongs to a study of shared clonotypes between healthy human individuals. For the study at large: Each donor had three CD4 naive, three CD4 memory, two CD8 naive and one CD8 memory plate. The study, taken as a whole, reports: Measured sharing among donors was expected to vary with sequencing depth.

The CDR3 extends over 13 amino acids. V lost 5 bases, J lost 11 bases, and 19 bases lay in between. Per the germline V gene, CDR1 is SGHNT and CDR2 is YYREEE (reference sequence). The run depth of the assay was deep. Libraries were prepared by immunoSEQ multiplex PCR; TCRdb keeps only in-frame clonotypes and omits some of them. This sample has over a million clones; roughly 95% occur once, and the top ten carry 1% to 1.5%. The healthy adult donors were HIV-negative and reported no recent acute infections or vaccinations. The genes are TRBV5-4 and TRBJ1-1; D not resolved. This TCR was sampled from a young man in good health. Sequencing used naive CD4+ T cells sorted from blood. Documented subset: CD45RA+ positively selected. The CDR3 DNA is TGTGCCAGCAGGATCAGGATGGAGGAACCGGCTTTCTTT. Protein product: CASRIRMEEPAFF.